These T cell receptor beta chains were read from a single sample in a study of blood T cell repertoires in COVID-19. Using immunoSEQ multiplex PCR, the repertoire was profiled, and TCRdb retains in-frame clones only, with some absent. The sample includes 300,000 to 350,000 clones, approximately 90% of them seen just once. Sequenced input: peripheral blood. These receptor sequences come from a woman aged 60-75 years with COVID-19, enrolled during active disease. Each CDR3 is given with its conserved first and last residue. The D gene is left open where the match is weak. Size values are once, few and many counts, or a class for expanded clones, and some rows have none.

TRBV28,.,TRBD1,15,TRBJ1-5,CASSTTRQGIQPQHF,TGTGCCAGCAGTACCACCCGACAGGGAATTCAGCCCCAGCATTTT
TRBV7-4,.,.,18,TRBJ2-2,CASRCVGTPGANTGELFF,TGTGCCAGCAGGTGCGTTGGGACTCCTGGGGCAAACACCGGGGAGCTGTTTTTT
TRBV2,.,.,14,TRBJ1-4,CASRRSGGSEKLFF,TGTGCCAGCAGACGATCCGGGGGGAGTGAAAAACTGTTTTTT
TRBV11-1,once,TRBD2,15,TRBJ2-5,CASSGSGQTQETQYF,TGTGCCAGCTCGGGTAGCGGGCAGACACAAGAGACCCAGTACTTC
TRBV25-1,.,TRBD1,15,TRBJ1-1,CASSEGAGGQGAAFF,TGTGCCAGCAGTGAAGGGGCTGGGGGACAGGGGGCCGCTTTCTTT
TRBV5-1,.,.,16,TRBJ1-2,CASSRESWVDKDGYTF,TGCGCCAGCAGCCGCGAATCGTGGGTGGACAAGGATGGCTACACCTTC
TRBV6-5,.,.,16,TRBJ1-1,CASSYSHGTMNTEAFF,TGTGCCAGCAGTTACTCGCACGGCACTATGAACACTGAAGCTTTCTTT
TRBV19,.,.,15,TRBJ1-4,CASSTSRASVEKLFF,TGTGCCAGTAGTACGAGCAGGGCATCGGTCGAAAAACTGTTTTTT
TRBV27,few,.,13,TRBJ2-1,CASSWRGNNEQFF,TGTGCCAGCAGTTGGCGGGGCAACAATGAGCAGTTCTTC
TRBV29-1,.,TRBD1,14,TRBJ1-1,CSVERQGADTEAFF,TGCAGCGTTGAGAGACAGGGGGCTGACACTGAAGCTTTCTTT
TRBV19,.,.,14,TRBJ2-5,CASSIQQRQETQYF,TGTGCCAGTAGTATCCAGCAGCGGCAAGAGACCCAGTACTTC
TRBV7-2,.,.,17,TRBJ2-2,CASSLVRHQLNTGELFF,TGTGCCAGCAGCTTAGTTCGCCACCAACTGAACACCGGGGAGCTGTTTTTT
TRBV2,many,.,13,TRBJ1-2,CASSEDRSYGYTF,TGTGCCAGCAGTGAGGACAGATCCTATGGCTACACCTTC
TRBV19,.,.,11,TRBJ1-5,CASEESWPQHF,TGTGCCAGTGAGGAGTCGTGGCCCCAGCATTTT
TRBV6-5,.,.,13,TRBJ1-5,CASSTRGNQPQHF,TGTGCCAGCAGTACTAGGGGCAATCAGCCCCAGCATTTT
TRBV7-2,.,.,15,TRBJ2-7,CASSLDPGPEREQYF,TGTGCCAGCAGCTTAGATCCGGGTCCCGAGAGAGAGCAGTACTTC
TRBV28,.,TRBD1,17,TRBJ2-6,CASSLWGTGAGANVLTF,TGTGCCAGCAGTTTATGGGGGACAGGGGCTGGGGCCAACGTCCTGACTTTC
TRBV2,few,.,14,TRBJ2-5,CASNPRQAQETQYF,TGTGCCAGCAACCCGAGACAGGCACAAGAGACCCAGTACTTC
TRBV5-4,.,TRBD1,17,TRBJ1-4,CASSPDRGPATNEKLFF,TGTGCCAGCAGCCCGGACAGGGGCCCTGCAACTAATGAAAAACTGTTTTTT
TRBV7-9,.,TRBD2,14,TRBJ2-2,CASNGLADTGELFF,TGTGCCAGCAACGGACTAGCGGACACCGGGGAGCTGTTTTTT
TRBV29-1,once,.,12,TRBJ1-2,CSVSRTADGYTF,TGCAGCGTTAGTCGGACAGCTGATGGCTACACCTTC
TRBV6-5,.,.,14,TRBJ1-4,CASLWGGPNEKLFF,TGTGCCAGCCTGTGGGGAGGGCCAAATGAAAAACTGTTTTTT